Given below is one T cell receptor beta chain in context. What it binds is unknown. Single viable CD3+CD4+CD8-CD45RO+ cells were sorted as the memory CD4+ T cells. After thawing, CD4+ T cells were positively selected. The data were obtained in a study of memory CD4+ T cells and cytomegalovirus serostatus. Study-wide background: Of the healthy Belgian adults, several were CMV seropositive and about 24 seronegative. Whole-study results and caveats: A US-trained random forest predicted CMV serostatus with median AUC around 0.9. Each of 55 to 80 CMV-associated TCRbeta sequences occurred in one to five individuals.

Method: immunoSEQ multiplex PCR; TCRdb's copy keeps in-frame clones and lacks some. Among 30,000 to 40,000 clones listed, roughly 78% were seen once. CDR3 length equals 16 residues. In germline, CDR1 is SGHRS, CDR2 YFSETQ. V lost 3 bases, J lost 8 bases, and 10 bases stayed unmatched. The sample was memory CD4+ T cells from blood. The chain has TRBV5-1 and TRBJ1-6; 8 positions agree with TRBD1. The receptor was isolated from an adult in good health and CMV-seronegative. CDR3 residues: CASSWGGQVSDSPLHF. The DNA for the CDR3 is TGCGCCAGCAGCTGGGGGGGACAGGTGTCAGATTCACCCCTCCACTTT.